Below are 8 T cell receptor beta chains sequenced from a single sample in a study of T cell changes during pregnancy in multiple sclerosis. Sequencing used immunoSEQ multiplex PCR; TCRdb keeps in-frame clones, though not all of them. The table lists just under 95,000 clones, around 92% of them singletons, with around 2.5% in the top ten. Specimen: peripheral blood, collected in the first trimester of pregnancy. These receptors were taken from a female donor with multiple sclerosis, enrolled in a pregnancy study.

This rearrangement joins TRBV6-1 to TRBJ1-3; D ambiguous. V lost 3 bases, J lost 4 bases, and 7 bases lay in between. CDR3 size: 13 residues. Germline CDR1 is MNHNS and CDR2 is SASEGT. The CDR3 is CASSEGRGNTIYF. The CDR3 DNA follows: TGTGCCAGCAGTGAGGGCCGGGGAAACACCATATATTTT.

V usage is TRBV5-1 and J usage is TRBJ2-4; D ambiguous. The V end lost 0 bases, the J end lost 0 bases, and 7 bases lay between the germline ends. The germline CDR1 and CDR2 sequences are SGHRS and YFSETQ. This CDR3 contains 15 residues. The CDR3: CASSLELGAKNIQYF. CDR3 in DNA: TGCGCCAGCAGCTTGGAACTCGGAGCCAAAAACATTCAGTACTTC.

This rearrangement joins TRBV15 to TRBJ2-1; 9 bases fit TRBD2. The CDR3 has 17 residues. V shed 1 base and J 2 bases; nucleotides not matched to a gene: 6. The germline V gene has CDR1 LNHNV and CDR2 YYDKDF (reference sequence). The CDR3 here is CATSRVGGLATYNEQFF. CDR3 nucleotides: TGTGCCACCAGCAGAGTCGGAGGACTAGCGACCTACAATGAGCAGTTCTTC.

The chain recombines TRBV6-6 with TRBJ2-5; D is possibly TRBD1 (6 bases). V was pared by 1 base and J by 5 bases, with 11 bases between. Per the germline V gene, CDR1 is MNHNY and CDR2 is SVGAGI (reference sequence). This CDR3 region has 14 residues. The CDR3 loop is CASSYFRGWETQYF. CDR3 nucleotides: TGTGCCAGCAGTTACTTCAGGGGTTGGGAGACCCAGTACTTC.

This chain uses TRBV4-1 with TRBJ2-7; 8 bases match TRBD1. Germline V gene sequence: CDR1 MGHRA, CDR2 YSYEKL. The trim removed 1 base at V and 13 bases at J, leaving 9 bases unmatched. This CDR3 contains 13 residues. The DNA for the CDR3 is TGCGCCAGCAGCCAAGTAATGGGGGACAGGTCCTACTTC. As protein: CASSQVMGDRSYF.

CDR3 in DNA: TGTGCCAGTAGTATGTGGTCAGCGTGGGCTTTCTTT. Protein product: CASSMWSAWAFF. The chain joins TRBV19 to TRBJ1-1; D not certain. The V gene's germline CDR1 is LNHDA and CDR2 SQIVND (reference sequence). V lost 3 bases and J 11 bases, leaving 13 bases between the germline ends. This CDR3 comprises 12 residues.

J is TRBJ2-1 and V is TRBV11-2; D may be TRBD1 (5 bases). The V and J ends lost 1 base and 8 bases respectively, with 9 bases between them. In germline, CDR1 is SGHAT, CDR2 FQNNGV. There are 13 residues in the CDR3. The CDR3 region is CASSLAAGYEQFF. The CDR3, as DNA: TGTGCCAGCAGCTTAGCAGCAGGGTATGAGCAGTTCTTC.

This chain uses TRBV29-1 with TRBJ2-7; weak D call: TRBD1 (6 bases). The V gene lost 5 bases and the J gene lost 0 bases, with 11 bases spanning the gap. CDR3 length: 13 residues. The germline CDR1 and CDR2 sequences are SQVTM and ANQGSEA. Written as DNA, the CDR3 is TGCAGCGTTCGTTTACAGGGCTCCTACGAGCAGTACTTC. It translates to CSVRLQGSYEQYF.